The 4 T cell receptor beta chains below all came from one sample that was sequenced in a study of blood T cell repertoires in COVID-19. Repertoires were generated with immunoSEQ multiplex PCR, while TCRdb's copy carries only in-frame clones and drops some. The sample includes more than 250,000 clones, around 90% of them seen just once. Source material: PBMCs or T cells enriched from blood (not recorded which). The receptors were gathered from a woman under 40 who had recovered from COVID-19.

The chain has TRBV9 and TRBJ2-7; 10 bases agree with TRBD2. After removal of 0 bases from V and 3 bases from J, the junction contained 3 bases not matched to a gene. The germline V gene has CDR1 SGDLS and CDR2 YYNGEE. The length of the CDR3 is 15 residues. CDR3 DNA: TGTGCCAGCAGCGTAGCTAGCGGGAGTATCTACGAGCAGTACTTC. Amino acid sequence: CASSVASGSIYEQYF.

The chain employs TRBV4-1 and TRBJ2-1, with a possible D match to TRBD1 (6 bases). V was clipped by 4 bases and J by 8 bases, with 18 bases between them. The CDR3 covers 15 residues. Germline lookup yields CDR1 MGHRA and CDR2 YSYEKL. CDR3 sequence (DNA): TGCGCCAGCAGCCTCATCCTCGAGGGGGTCTATGAGCAGTTCTTC. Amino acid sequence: CASSLILEGVYEQFF.

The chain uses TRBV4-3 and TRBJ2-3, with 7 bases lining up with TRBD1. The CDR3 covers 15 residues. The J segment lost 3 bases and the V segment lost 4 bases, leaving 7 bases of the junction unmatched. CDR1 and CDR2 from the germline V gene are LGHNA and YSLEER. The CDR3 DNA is TGCGCCAGCAGCCTAGGGACAGCCACAACAGATACGCAGTATTTT. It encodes CASSLGTATTDTQYF.

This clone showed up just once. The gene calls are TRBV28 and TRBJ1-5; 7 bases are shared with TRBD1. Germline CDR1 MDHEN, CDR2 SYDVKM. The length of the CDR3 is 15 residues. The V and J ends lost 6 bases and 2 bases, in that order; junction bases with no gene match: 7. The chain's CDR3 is CASSKTGIRNQPQHF. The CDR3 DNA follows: TGTGCCAGCAGCAAGACAGGGATCCGCAATCAGCCCCAGCATTTT.